Presented here are 16 T cell receptor beta chains from one specimen sequenced in a study of glioma-infiltrating T cells after dendritic cell vaccination. The time point denotes: after dendritic cell vaccination, including at tumor progression/relapse. TCRdb's copy holds only in-frame clones and misses some; the assay was immunoSEQ multiplex PCR. Of tens of thousands of clones listed, roughly 84% are singletons. Material: blood, obtained after dendritic cell vaccination. The receptors were sampled from a human donor with glioblastoma.

The rearrangement joins TRBV5-8 to TRBJ1-5, with D perhaps matching TRBD1 (5 bases). V lost 1 base to trimming and J lost 4 bases, with 9 bases between them. The CDR3 runs to 14 residues. Germline CDR1 and CDR2: SGHTS and YDEGEE. The CDR3, as DNA: TGTGCCAGCAGCTTGTGGGGGGGGAATCAGCCCCAGCATTTT. Protein product: CASSLWGGNQPQHF. Complete variable domain (other parts from reference TRBV5-8 and TRBJ1-5): EAGVTQSPTHLIKTRGQQATLRCSPISGHTSVYWYQQALGLGLQFLLWYDEGEERNRGNFPPRFSGRQFPNYSSELNVNALELEDSALYLCASSLWGGNQPQHFGDGTRLSIL.

The rearrangement links TRBV6-5 to TRBJ1-2, with D unclear. From germline, CDR1 is MNHEY and CDR2 SVGAGI. CDR3 length: 14 amino acids. Trimming removed 6 bases from V and 3 bases from J, with 14 bases in between. The CDR3 here is CASRAPGRDYGYTF. The CDR3 coding sequence is TGTGCCAGCAGGGCCCCCGGGAGGGACTATGGCTACACCTTC.

The rearrangement links TRBV10-1 to TRBJ2-7, with 9 bases identical to TRBD1. The CDR3 sequence is 16 residues long. The V and J ends lost 3 bases and 2 bases, in that order; junction bases with no gene match: 8. Germline assignment: CDR1 WNHNN and CDR2 SYGVQD (reference sequence). In DNA, the CDR3 is TGCGCCAGCAGTGACCTCCCGGGGACAGGGCCCTACGAGCAGTACTTC. It translates to CASSDLPGTGPYEQYF.

This clone has more than one count but fewer than ten. The chain uses TRBV5-4 and TRBJ2-3; D possibly corresponds to TRBD1 (5 bases). The CDR3 spans 14 residues. V was cut by 1 base and J by 5 bases, with 11 bases left in between. Germline CDR1 SGHNT, CDR2 YYREEE (reference sequence). In DNA form, the CDR3 reads TGTGCCAGCAGCTTGAGGGGCCGGAGAGATACGCAGTATTTT. It translates to CASSLRGRRDTQYF.

This chain connects TRBV4-1 to TRBJ2-5, with D perhaps TRBD1 (5 bases). V lost 0 bases to trimming and J lost 5 bases, with 13 bases between them. Looked up from germline, CDR1 is MGHRA and CDR2 is YSYEKL. The CDR3 extends over 15 amino acids. The CDR3 sequence: CASSQDPMDTETQYF. CDR3 in DNA: TGCGCCAGCAGCCAAGATCCCATGGACACGGAGACCCAGTACTTC.

The chain combines TRBV19 with TRBJ1-2, with D unresolved. The germline CDR1 and CDR2 sequences are LNHDA and SQIVND (reference sequence). This CDR3 comprises 15 residues. Deletions cut 4 bases from V and 4 bases from J, with 16 bases between. The CDR3 is CASSNPGVSLYGYTF. The CDR3 bases are TGTGCCAGTAGTAACCCCGGGGTATCCCTCTATGGCTACACCTTC.

V usage is TRBV6-1 and J usage is TRBJ2-7, with 8 bases identical to TRBD1. The V gene end was trimmed by 2 bases and the J gene end by 3 bases; junction bases not matched to a gene: 6. CDR3 length equals 15 residues. Germline V gives CDR1 MNHNS, CDR2 SASEGT. The CDR3 protein is CASSERTGGIYEQYF. The CDR3 coding sequence is TGTGCCAGCAGTGAAAGAACAGGGGGTATCTACGAGCAGTACTTC.

The rearrangement links TRBV2 to TRBJ2-7; 11 bases match TRBD2. The CDR3 covers 14 residues. Germline loops: CDR1 SNHLY, CDR2 FYNNEI. The ends lost 6 bases at V and 3 bases at J; junction bases unmatched: 4. For the CDR3, the DNA is TGTGCCAGCAGAGGGACTAGCGGTAACTACGAGCAGTACTTC. Translating it yields CASRGTSGNYEQYF.

This chain uses TRBV9 with TRBJ1-2; unclear D gene. In germline, CDR1 is SGDLS, CDR2 YYNGEE. Between the trimmed V and J ends, which lost 0 bases and 2 bases, there was a span of 8 bases. This CDR3 is built from 14 residues. This chain's CDR3 is CASSVAPENYGYTF. As DNA, the CDR3 is TGTGCCAGCAGCGTAGCTCCAGAAAACTATGGCTACACCTTC.

V is TRBV15 and J is TRBJ2-7; TRBD2 aligns across 7 bases. The trim removed 0 bases at V and 3 bases at J, leaving 8 bases unmatched. The CDR3 has 16 amino acids. The germline V gene encodes CDR1 LNHNV and CDR2 YYDKDF (reference sequence). CDR3: CATSRDFRGRGYEQYF. In nucleotides, the CDR3 is TGTGCCACCAGCAGAGATTTTCGCGGGAGAGGCTACGAGCAGTACTTC. The full variable domain, in which reference TRBV15 and TRBJ2-7 provide the parts outside the CDR3, is DAMVIQNPRYQVTQFGKPVTLSCSQTLNHNVMYWYQQKSSQAPKLLFHYYDKDFNNEADTPDNFQSRRPNTSFCFLDIRSPGLGDTAMYLCATSRDFRGRGYEQYFGPGTRLTVT.

The J gene is TRBJ1-1, the V gene TRBV5-1, with 8 nucleotides matching TRBD1. V lost 1 base and J lost 1; bases outside the gene matches: 3. Germline-derived CDR1 and CDR2 are SGHRS and YFSETQ. This CDR3 is built from 15 residues. DNA for the CDR3: TGCGCCAGCAGCTTGCTCGGACAGGGGAACACTGAAGCTTTCTTT. This gives the protein CASSLLGQGNTEAFF.

The genes are TRBV11-1 and TRBJ2-2, with 11 bases identical to TRBD1. V was pared by 5 bases and J by 6 bases, with 5 bases of the junction left unmatched. Germline V CDR1 and CDR2: SGHAT, FQDESV (reference sequence). The CDR3 is 15 residues long. The CDR3 bases are TGTGCCAGCAGCCACGTGGACAGGGGGCCCGGGGAGCTGTTTTTT. Translating it yields CASSHVDRGPGELFF.

The rearrangement joins TRBV28 to TRBJ2-3; 7 positions agree with TRBD2. With 3 bases clipped from V and 0 bases from J, the junction kept 3 bases outside the gene matches. The CDR3 covers 15 residues. CDR1 and CDR2 (germline): MDHEN, SYDVKM. The CDR3 bases are TGTGCCAGCAGTTTCGGGAGGACTAGCACAGATACGCAGTATTTT. This sequence encodes CASSFGRTSTDTQYF.

The J gene is TRBJ2-7, the V gene TRBV4-2; TRBD2 is a possible D gene (6 bases). The CDR3 runs 17 residues. CDR1 LGHNA and CDR2 YNFKEQ come from the germline V gene. Trimming took off 2 bases at V and 7 bases at J, with 24 bases between the two ends. The CDR3 DNA is TGTGCCAGCAGCCAACCACCCGGGGGTGGCCCAGCTGGGGAGCAGTACTTC. This gives the protein CASSQPPGGGPAGEQYF.

This chain joins TRBV18 and TRBJ1-1; D is unclear. This CDR3 comprises 14 residues. V shed 1 base and J shed 1 base, with 7 bases lying between them. The germline V gene encodes CDR1 KGHSH and CDR2 LQKENI. The CDR3 sequence: CASSPLAGNTEAFF. The CDR3 DNA reads TGTGCCAGCTCACCACTGGCAGGGAACACTGAAGCTTTCTTT.

The V and J genes are TRBV23-1 and TRBJ2-5, with TRBD2 identical over 14 bases. The J call may be faulty, since TRBJ2-7 better matches the DNA end. TRBV23-1 is an open reading frame, and its role is uncertain. The CDR3 covers 21 residues. The chain's CDR3 is CASSQSGGRLAGGPSSYEQYF. The CDR3 nucleotides read TGCGCCAGCAGTCAATCGGGGGGAAGACTAGCGGGAGGGCCGAGCTCCTACGAGCAGTACTTC.